Listed here is a single T cell receptor beta chain. Its target antigen remains unknown. No quality values exist for individual bases; no much larger clone is one base distant. Libraries were made using the immunoSEQ multiplex PCR assay. For the multiplex PCR, a mixture combining 60 forward primers for TCR Vbeta segments and 13 reverse primers for TCR Jbeta segments was used. Amplification of the CDR3 region of rearranged TCR beta genes was performed with a multiplex PCR assay on genomic DNA. Amplified TCR beta libraries were sequenced as 87-base-pair reads on the Illumina HiSeq System. In the authors' own workflow: In a later analysis, 80 million or so unique TCR beta chains were counted across the approximately 640 repertoires, and roughly 11 million of these chains were shared by at least two donors. A nearest-neighbor algorithm error-corrected the raw reads and collapsed the reads into unique sequences, merging closely related sequences to remove PCR and sequencing errors. CDR3 sequences were aligned to IMGT reference sequences to assign V, D and J gene segments. For a sequence to be retained, a match of at least six nucleotides to both a V gene segment and a J gene segment was required. Rearrangements were classified as productive when the CDR3 lacked stop codons and remained in frame with V and J, and all other rearrangements were classified as non-productive. CDR3 was defined according to IMGT convention as the region running from the second conserved V-encoded cysteine to the conserved J-encoded phenylalanine. Sequences without an unambiguous match to a single V gene segment were excluded from the earlier analysis of about 600 of the donors. In an earlier analysis of approximately 610 of the donors, V segments were called functional above 56.7% productive rearrangements and were called segregating when the between-donor standard deviation exceeded 5%. A statistical classification framework was built for diagnosing cytomegalovirus status from the catalog of TCR beta chain sequences. V and J gene assignment, in a later analysis, came from comparing TCR nucleotide sequences with IMGT/GENE-DB human TR gene sequences. In a later analysis, CDR3 sequences and most-parsimonious VDJ recombination scenarios were assigned using the TCRdist pipeline. In a later analysis, each TCR beta chain was defined by its CDR3 amino acid sequence together with its V-gene family, and reads without a unique V-gene family were excluded. To address suspected cross-contamination and a sequencing artifact, a later analysis removed over 500 highly shared, low-generation-probability nucleotide sequences. For each public chain, a later analysis derived a clonal expansion index from normalized ranks of inferred template counts within each repertoire. In a later analysis, generation probabilities were computed using a VDJ recombination model fitted to out-of-frame rearrangements, and the results were checked against IGoR. Hypergeometric tests were used in a later analysis to score TCR-TCR, TCR-HLA and TCR-CMV co-occurrence, with a repertoire-size bias correction applied to the TCR pairs. False discovery rates were estimated in a later analysis by permuting HLA or CMV assignments 20 times. In a later analysis, co-occurring TCRs were grouped using DBSCAN, and TCRdist sequence similarity was added for clustering within HLA-allele-positive subsets. Repertoires with fewer than 30,000 or more than 120,000 public chains, plus five repertoires with anomalous nucleotide sharing, were excluded from co-occurrence clustering. TCRdb retrieved this table from immuneACCESS and kept in-frame rearrangements only. Not all clones are present; in checked studies, unresolved V genes account for under half, and no reason is known for the remainder. Clonal size and the V and J genes are those of that table, whereas D and trimming came from the DNA. The sample profile shows a few hundred thousand clones; around two thirds of them were found once. The ten largest clones represent under 2.5% of the sample.

This entry comes from a study of cytomegalovirus exposure and HLA in healthy donors (dated by TCRdb to about 2017). With respect to the entire study: An earlier analysis of several hundred of the donors reported roughly 300 Gb of sequence data and 100 million to 130 million unique TCR beta sequences from 150 million to 200 million T cells. An early release covering roughly 600 HLA-typed donors comprised about 290 gigabases of sequencing data and some 79 million unique TCR sequences. Among the roughly 380 genotyped donors, around 81% belonged to the genetic ancestry cluster associated with self-reported Caucasian donors. The study aimed to test whether cataloging public T cell receptors could reveal signatures of past pathogen exposure. Using immunosequencing, the study profiled T cell repertoires from 550 to 750 subjects and related those repertoires to cytomegalovirus serostatus. Besides the first cohort of roughly 700 subjects, a separate validation cohort made up of 90 to 150 different subjects was used. The study combined high-throughput TCR immunosequencing, statistical association of individual TCRs with disease status, and machine learning to predict cytomegalovirus infection status. In a later analysis, previously published TCR beta repertoires from about 670 donors were re-analyzed and high-resolution HLA genotyping was added so that TCR occurrence patterns could be studied. The later analysis used no new phenotypic data to find candidate immune exposures, relying instead on TCR beta sequences and their occurrence across donors. In an earlier analysis of about 590 of the donors, high-throughput TCR beta sequencing was used to judge whether each TCR beta V gene segment behaved as functional or pseudogenic. Donor age, sex, ethnicity and CMV serostatus were compiled alongside the repertoire data. A later genetic analysis used genome-wide SNP genotypes for about three fifths of the roughly 700 donors, treating that subset as a discovery cohort. All discovery cohort repertoires had been generated on a single sequencing platform. HLA typing included class I and class II loci at four-digit resolution. Typing coverage varied by locus: 629-630 donors for A, B, C, DRB1 and DQB1; roughly 520 for DQA1; approximately 570 for DPA1; 400 to 480 for DPB1. Because of strong linkage in the cohort, roughly five DR-DQ haplotypes were treated as single units for association and clustering. Among around 400 genotyped donors of the cohort, an average of roughly 230,000 unique TCR beta nucleotide sequences was sequenced per donor, of which about 19% were non-productive.

What the research found in general, with its limitations: A total of fewer than 200 TCR beta chains were listed by the study as associated with cytomegalovirus. Correlated functional status among segregating V segments might be attributable to linkage disequilibrium, but an unknown experimental factor could not be ruled out. A further reported finding was that TCR beta sequences accurately predicted the HLA-A and HLA-B alleles for most subjects in the first cohort. Cytomegalovirus status was reported to be diagnosed by the classifier with high specificity and sensitivity in both the original and validation cohorts. In a later analysis, around 17,000 TCR beta sequences were associated with specific HLA alleles at a false discovery rate of 0.05. A later analysis found that TCR association rates varied across HLA loci, with DRB1 alleles showing the most associated TCRs and HLA-C alleles the fewest. An association between a missense DCLRE1C variant and V-gene and J-gene trimming of TCR beta chains was found in a later genetic analysis and replicated in an independent cohort. Strong co-occurrence of HLA alleles, especially DR and DQ, made assigning TCR associations to individual alleles difficult. While some public TCRs were present in many individuals, most TCR sequences turned up only very rarely across donors. Only TCR beta chains were sequenced in this cohort, and the absence of alpha or paired-chain data limited detectable features. A later analysis found that most CMV-associated TCR beta chains appeared HLA-restricted, with HLA associations seemingly driven largely by CMV exposure. A few of the identified cytomegalovirus-associated TCR beta chains were confirmed in vitro to be specific for cytomegalovirus antigens. The presence/absence analyses assumed that sequencing depth was roughly uniform across donors, and that assumption may not be true. Because HLA typing was missing for some donors at each locus, association tests included only the typed subset. The authors suggested that the approach could potentially be extended to other disease states and immunological phenotypes. In a later analysis, HLA-associated TCR beta chains were found to be more clonally expanded and to have lower generation probabilities than equally common non-associated chains. The sequencing pipeline was judged likely to have produced a cluster of highly shared sequence variants as a technical artifact. Several of the top co-occurrence clusters appeared to be linked to parvovirus B19, influenza, CMV and Epstein-Barr virus, according to a later analysis. In an earlier analysis of some 500 of the donors, most TCR beta V segments were observed in productive rearrangements about 87% or about 30% of the time, broadly matching IMGT annotations. For the cohort, immune exposure information was limited to CMV serostatus. Because counts were too low, 15 to 20 rarely observed V segments, including chromosome 9 orphons, were left out of the earlier analysis of 587 of the donors. Compared with the approximately 600-donor mean, donors in an Asian-associated ancestry cluster had fewer N-insertions in productive TCRs, according to a later genetic analysis. The 87-base-pair reads could not distinguish some IMGT-functional V segments, including TRBV6-2 and TRBV6-3, so those segments were excluded.

The cohort consisted of 600 to 700 healthy bone marrow donors. At the time of sampling, all cohort members were nominally healthy, though unrecorded immune exposures were likely present. The donor tested CMV seronegative, placing the donor among the 350 or so seronegative members of the cohort. A peripheral blood sample was provided by each donor, and peripheral blood mononuclear cells were used for TCR beta sequencing. The Qiagen DNeasy Blood Extraction Kit was used to extract genomic DNA from the blood cell samples. The germline V end is reduced by 4 bases and the J end by 5 bases; junction bases left unmatched: 12. CDR1 and CDR2 are read off the germline V gene as SGHRS and YFSETQ. The CDR3 numbers 15 residues from cysteine through phenylalanine. Only the CDR3 DNA stays, 45 bases, in frame from base 1.

The chain is encoded by TRBV5-1 joined to TRBJ2-7, and TRBD1 aligns with 7 junction nucleotides. The sample comprised PBMCs. The source of this sequence is a female donor in good health and CMV-seronegative. The nucleotides read TGCGCCAGCAGCCCCCGACAGGGAAAGGTAGACGAGCAGTACTTC. Translated, it reads CASSPRQGKVDEQYF. The CDR3, completed at both ends by the reference TRBV5-1 and TRBJ2-7 genes, gives the full variable domain KAGVTQTPRYLIKTRGQQVTLSCSPISGHRSVSWYQQTPGQGLQFLFEYFSETQRNKGNFPGRFSGRQFSNSRSEMNVSTLELGDSALYLCASSPRQGKVDEQYFGPGTRLTVT.